The rows below give T cell receptor beta chains drawn from one sample of a study of post-analysis software for immune sequencing data. MiXCR, run by TCRdb on the PCR reads, gives a single entry per CDR3 protein. The data show 750,000 to 950,000 distinct CDR3 sequences, about 53% seen once. Sequencing used blood. The receptor set was obtained from a girl between 5 and 17 years old with multiple sclerosis. CDR3s include the opening cysteine and the closing phenylalanine or tryptophan. D genes are given only for firm matches. Not all rows give a size; the values are once, few, many and, for expanded clones, a class.

v_call	d_call	clone_size	j_call	cdr3_nt	cdr3_aa
TRBV6-2/TRBV6-3	TRBD1	few	TRBJ2-7	TGTGCCAGCAGGGGTACAGGGGGCTCCTACAATGAGCAGTACTTC	CASRGTGGSYNEQYF
TRBV25-1	-	-	TRBJ2-2	TGTGCCAGCAGTGAATCGCGGGACACCGGGGAGCTGTTTTTT	CASSESRDTGELFF
TRBV7-9	TRBD1	-	TRBJ2-7	TGTGCCAGTTCCGGGACAGAGACCTACGAGCAGTACTTC	CASSGTETYEQYF
TRBV13	-	-	TRBJ1-1	TGTGCCAGCAGCTGGGAGGGGAGAACTGAAGCTTTCTTT	CASSWEGRTEAFF
TRBV27	TRBD1	-	TRBJ1-2	TGTGCCACCCGGACAGGGAATGACTATGGCTACACCTTC	CATRTGNDYGYTF
TRBV15	TRBD1	few	TRBJ2-1	TGTGCCACCAGCAGAACCGAACCGGGACAGGGTAAGAATGAGCAGTTCTTC	CATSRTEPGQGKNEQFF
TRBV11-1	-	-	TRBJ2-7	TGTGCCAGCAGCTTGTTGGTCTGGGGAGACCGCCAGTACGAGCAGTACTTC	CASSLLVWGDRQYEQYF
TRBV29-1	-	-	TRBJ1-2	TGCAGCGTTGAAGATCTAACGGGCTATGGCTACACCTTC	CSVEDLTGYGYTF
TRBV4-1	TRBD1	many	TRBJ1-4	TGCGCCAGCAGCCCGCATCGACAGGGGGAAAAACTGTTTTTT	CASSPHRQGEKLFF
TRBV5-8	TRBD1	-	TRBJ2-5	TGTGCCAGCAGCTCACGGACAGGGGGCATGGAGACCCAGTACTTC	CASSSRTGGMETQYF
TRBV12-3/TRBV12-4	TRBD1	-	TRBJ1-1	TGTGCCAGCAGGCTGACAGGGATAAACACTGAAGCTTTCTTT	CASRLTGINTEAFF
TRBV20-1	TRBD2	-	TRBJ2-3	TGCAGTGCTAGAGATTCTAGCGGGAGGGTCGCAGATACGCAGTATTTT	CSARDSSGRVADTQYF
TRBV3-1	TRBD1	-	TRBJ1-2	TGTGCCAGCAGCCAAGGTCAGGACAGGGCGGCGGGCTACACCTTC	CASSQGQDRAAGYTF
TRBV7-2	-	few	TRBJ1-2	TGTGCCAGGTCCTCCGGCGCAAGCTACACCTTC	CARSSGASYTF
TRBV10-3	TRBD2	-	TRBJ2-7	TGTGCCATCAGTGTCCGACGGGGGGGTTACGAGCAGTACTTC	CAISVRRGGYEQYF
TRBV29-1	-	few	TRBJ2-7	TGCAGCGTGGGTACAGGAATCTACGAGCAGTACTTC	CSVGTGIYEQYF